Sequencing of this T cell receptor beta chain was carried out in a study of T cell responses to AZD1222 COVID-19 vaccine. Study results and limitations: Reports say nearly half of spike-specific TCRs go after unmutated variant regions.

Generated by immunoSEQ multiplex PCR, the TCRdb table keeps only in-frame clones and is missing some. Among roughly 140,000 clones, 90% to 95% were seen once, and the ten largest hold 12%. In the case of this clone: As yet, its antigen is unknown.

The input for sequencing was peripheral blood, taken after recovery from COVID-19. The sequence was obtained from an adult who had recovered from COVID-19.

DNA of the CDR3: TGTGCCAGCAGCCCTCGACGGGACACAAGTCTAGCCAAAAACATTCAGTACTTC. Translated: CASSPRRDTSLAKNIQYF. The genes are TRBV3-1 (or the pseudogene TRBV3-2) and TRBJ2-4, with D perhaps TRBD1 (6 bases). In germline, CDR1 is LGHDT, CDR2 YNNKEL (reference sequence). The CDR3 runs to 18 residues. The V gene lost 4 bases and the J gene lost 0 bases, with 19 bases spanning the gap.